A selection of T cell receptor beta chains follows, all from one sample in a study of cytomegalovirus exposure and HLA in healthy donors. The assay was immunoSEQ multiplex PCR, and TCRdb's table has in-frame clones only and misses some. The profile shows roughly 90,000 clones, roughly four fifths of them singletons. Sequencing was done on a sample of PBMCs. The receptors were gathered from a man younger than 45 in good health and CMV-seropositive. Both conserved end residues are part of each CDR3. The D gene is left open where the match is weak. A clone size is listed for some rows: how often the clone was seen (once, few, many), or a class if it is expanded.

D	J	V	size	DNA	CDR3
TRBD2	TRBJ2-1	TRBV7-9	once	TGTGCCAGCAGCTTATTGGTCTCTCTCGGGAGGGGCAATGAGCAGTTCTTC	CASSLLVSLGRGNEQFF
TRBD2	TRBJ2-1	TRBV9	-	TGTGCCAGCAGCGTAGACGGGGGGGATTACAATGAGCAGTTCTTC	CASSVDGGDYNEQFF
TRBD2	TRBJ2-1	TRBV7-8	-	TGTGCCAGCAGCTTAGGACTAGCGGGAGTCAACAATGAGCAGTTCTTC	CASSLGLAGVNNEQFF
TRBD1	TRBJ2-5	TRBV7-9	-	TGTGCCAGCAGCCAGGGACAGGGGATCGTCGAGACCCAGTACTTC	CASSQGQGIVETQYF
-	TRBJ1-1	TRBV6-1	-	TGTGCCAGCAAACAGACGGGAGAAGCTTTCTTT	CASKQTGEAFF
TRBD2	TRBJ2-7	TRBV27	-	TGTGCCAGCAGAACCGGACTAGCGGTCTCCTACGAGCAGTACTTC	CASRTGLAVSYEQYF
TRBD1	TRBJ1-5	TRBV10-3	-	TGTGCCATCAGTGGGGGACAGGGCAATCAGCCCCAGCATTTT	CAISGGQGNQPQHF
TRBD2	TRBJ2-5	TRBV4-3	-	TGCGCCAGCAGCCAAGGGACTAGCGGGAATCGGGAGGGAGAGACCCAGTACTTC	CASSQGTSGNREGETQYF
TRBD2	TRBJ2-1	TRBV28	-	TGTGCCAGCAGTACTCGGACTAGCGGGATCAAGAATGAGCAGTTCTTC	CASSTRTSGIKNEQFF
TRBD1	TRBJ1-6	TRBV5-1	few	TGCGCCAGCAGCATTGGGACAGTCCATAATTCACCCCTCCACTTT	CASSIGTVHNSPLHF
-	TRBJ2-6	TRBV10-3	once	TGTGCCATCGGGCCAACCGTTTCTGGGGCCAACGTCCTGACTTTC	CAIGPTVSGANVLTF
-	TRBJ2-2	TRBV5-1	-	TGCGCCAGCGGAAGTAGCGAGAAGAGGGAGCTGTTTTTT	CASGSSEKRELFF
-	TRBJ2-7	TRBV12-5	-	TGTGCTAGTGGTTTCGGACAGTACGAGCAGTACTTC	CASGFGQYEQYF
TRBD1	TRBJ1-2	TRBV2	-	TGTGCCAGCAGTGACCAGGGGGCTGACTATGGCTACACCTTC	CASSDQGADYGYTF
-	TRBJ2-7	TRBV18	-	TGTGCCAGCTCACCTTCGGAGACAGGGACTTACGAGCAGTACTTC	CASSPSETGTYEQYF
-	TRBJ1-4	TRBV30	-	TGTGCCGGGGGGGCCGGGGCTGGGGAAAAACTGTTTTTT	CAGGAGAGEKLFF
-	TRBJ2-1	TRBV14	few	TGTGCCAGCAGCCAAGGGGGTTCCTTTGGCGGGATCCAGTTCTTC	CASSQGGSFGGIQFF
-	TRBJ1-6	TRBV13	-	TGTGCCAGCAGCTTAGGTATGGGCTCACCCCTCCACTTT	CASSLGMGSPLHF
TRBD2	TRBJ2-3	TRBV10-2	-	TGCGCCAGCAGTTCGGGACTAGCGGGTGGAGATACGCAGTATTTT	CASSSGLAGGDTQYF
-	TRBJ2-1	TRBV15	once	TGTGCCACCAACCCGAGGCCGAGTGGAGTCAATGAGCAGTTCTTC	CATNPRPSGVNEQFF
TRBD1	TRBJ1-2	TRBV7-2	-	TGTGCCAGCAGCTTAGGAGGGACAGGCGGTGGCTACACCTTC	CASSLGGTGGGYTF
-	TRBJ1-5	TRBV5-6	-	TGTGCCAGCAGCTTGGCCTCCCCCGGTGATCAGCCCCAGCATTTT	CASSLASPGDQPQHF
TRBD2	TRBJ2-2	TRBV7-9	-	TGTGCCAGCAGTTCTAGCGGGAACACCGGGGAGCTGTTTTTT	CASSSSGNTGELFF
-	TRBJ2-7	TRBV18	-	TGTGCCAGCTCGGCGGACATCTCCTCCTACGAGCAGTACTTC	CASSADISSYEQYF
-	TRBJ2-1	TRBV29-1	-	TGCAGCGTTGAATTGGTGGCCCCTGATACCTACAATGAGCAGTTCTTC	CSVELVAPDTYNEQFF
TRBD2	TRBJ2-5	TRBV2	-	TGTGCCAGCAGTGGACTAGCGGGGACCCAAGAGACCCAGTACTTC	CASSGLAGTQETQYF
-	TRBJ2-7	TRBV6-6	-	TGTGCCAGCAGTTTGTCAGGGGTTTCGGACGAGCAGTACTTC	CASSLSGVSDEQYF
-	TRBJ2-1	TRBV19	few	TGTGCCAGTAGTATAGCCCCCGGGTCGAGCGAGTTCTTC	CASSIAPGSSEFF
-	TRBJ1-4	TRBV23-1	-	TGCGCCAGCACCGTTGTAGGGGTTACAACTAATGAAAAACTGTTTTTT	CASTVVGVTTNEKLFF